This T cell receptor beta chain emerged from a study of beta chain features in type 1 diabetes. This clone was picked up one time. Antigen: not known. What was sequenced were expressed TCRB transcripts, since all of the isolated RNA had been reverse transcribed. Only in-frame clones appear in the TCRdb table, and some are missing; sequencing was by immunoSEQ multiplex PCR. The repertoire consists of roughly 60,000 clones, with approximately 62% occurring once and the leading ten covering about 2.2%. Notes on the study in general: VDJ junctions from patients with type 1 diabetes contained fewer insertions and more deletions.

Input material: Tregs from blood. The TCR sequence derives from a woman under 30 in good health.

The CDR3 loop is CASSGTGTGSGEQFF. The CDR3 DNA sequence: TGTGCCAGCAGTGGTACCGGGACAGGGTCGGGTGAGCAGTTCTTC. This chain links TRBV7-9 with TRBJ2-1; 9 nucleotides match TRBD1. The CDR3 totals 15 residues. Losses at the gene ends were 6 bases for V and 9 bases for J; bases not matched to a gene: 12. Germline CDR1 and CDR2: SEHNR and FQNEAQ (reference sequence).